These 22 T cell receptor beta chains originate from one sample sequenced in a study of neurological immune-mediated disorders (dated by TCRdb to between 2019 and 2020). Library creation used 5' RACE. TCRdb records Illumina HiSeq 2500 as the sequencer. TCRdb ran its own pipeline on the public reads, namely fastp trimming at Q25 and MiXCR clone calling, and kept in-frame beta chains. Each entry is one CDR3 protein sequence, shown with its most common DNA and genes. The sample table contains more than 75,000 distinct CDR3 sequences; only one count was recorded for roughly 3.5% of them. The ten largest account for less than 3% of the sample. Sequencing was carried out using PBMCs. The receptors shown here come from a woman in her fifties or sixties with multiple sclerosis.

This clonotype has at least ten counts. The chain is built from TRBV20-1 and TRBJ2-4; weak D call: TRBD2 (5 bases). CDR1 is DFQATT and CDR2 is SNEGSKA in the germline V gene (reference sequence). CDR3 length: 15 residues. Trimming stripped 7 bases from V and 0 bases from J, with 16 bases between. The CDR3 DNA reads as TGCAGTGGTAAAGGACGGGGTCTAGCCAAAAACATTCAGTACTTC. It encodes CSGKGRGLAKNIQYF.

This clonotype was seen repeatedly, ten times or more. The V call is TRBV11-2, the J call TRBJ2-1; 8 bases match TRBD2. Trimming took 3 bases from V and 7 from J; bases not matched to a gene: 11. Germline lookup yields CDR1 SGHAT and CDR2 FQNNGV. The CDR3 consists of 16 residues. CDR3 coding DNA: TGTGCCAGCAGCTTGGTCTCGGGGGGGCCAGGGAATGAGCAGTTCTTC. Protein: CASSLVSGGPGNEQFF.

With regard to this clonotype: The germline gene is not matched at one end of the junction; a read error may be the cause. The chain couples TRBV20-1 to TRBJ2-3; possibly TRBD2 for D (6 bases). Per the germline V gene, CDR1 is DFQATT and CDR2 is SNEGSKA (reference sequence). The CDR3 consists of 13 residues. In DNA form, the CDR3 reads TGCAGTGAACACAACACTAGCACTGATACGCAGTATTTT. This gives the protein CSEHNTSTDTQYF.

V gene TRBV20-1 combines with J gene TRBJ2-1; TRBD2 might be the D (5 bases). The CDR3 extends over 16 amino acids. V was pared by 5 bases and J by 3 bases, with 20 bases between. Looked up from germline, CDR1 is DFQATT and CDR2 is SNEGSKA (reference sequence). The CDR3 reads CSALRALASYYNEQFF. CDR3 nucleotides: TGCAGTGCTCTGCGTGCCCTGGCTAGCTACTACAATGAGCAGTTCTTC.

This clonotype was seen at least ten times. The chain uses TRBV7-8 and TRBJ2-7; D unclear. Germline values: CDR1 SGHVS, CDR2 FQNEAQ. This CDR3 has 12 residues. The V end lost 5 bases, the J end lost 1 base, and 6 bases lay between the germline ends. The CDR3 here is CASSQTSYEQYF. The CDR3 DNA is TGTGCCAGCAGCCAGACTTCCTACGAGCAGTACTTC.

This clonotype was counted ten times or more. The chain joins TRBV6-6 to TRBJ2-3, with 8 bases identical to TRBD2. Germline CDR1 MNHNY, CDR2 SVGAGI (reference sequence). This CDR3 has 15 residues. Trimming took 5 bases from V and 4 from J; bases not matched to a gene: 8. The CDR3 DNA reads as TGTGCCAGCAGTCCCGGGGGGGGGAGGGCAGATACGCAGTATTTT. Amino acids: CASSPGGGRADTQYF.

This clonotype was seen at least ten times. The V gene is TRBV12-3 or TRBV12-4, the J gene TRBJ2-7; tentatively, D is TRBD2 (6 bases). V lost 6 bases to trimming and J lost 6 bases, with 18 bases between them. The CDR3 has 14 amino acids. The CDR3 protein is CASRGLGGNGEQYF. The CDR3 DNA reads TGTGCCAGCAGGGGGCTCGGCGGGAACGGCGAGCAGTACTTC.

This clonotype was seen a few times. The CDR3 DNA sequence: TGTGCCAGCAGTTACATGGGACTAGCTGGAGATACGCAGTATTTT. Its translation: CASSYMGLAGDTQYF. The rearrangement joins TRBV6-2 or TRBV6-3 to TRBJ2-3; TRBD2 matches 9 bases. After removal of 2 bases from V and 5 bases from J, the junction contained 5 bases not matched to a gene. This CDR3 has 15 residues. Germline assignment: CDR1 MNHEY and CDR2 SVGEGT.

On this clonotype: A much larger clone sits a single nucleotide away, making a read error possible. This chain links TRBV7-9 with TRBJ2-3, with 12 bases identical to TRBD1. The trim removed 10 bases at V and 11 bases at J, leaving 13 bases unmatched. Per the germline V gene, CDR1 is SEHNR and CDR2 is FQNEAQ (reference sequence). The CDR3 is 14 residues long. The CDR3 DNA follows: TGTGCCACTAACCGGGACAGGGGGCGTTGGAAGCAGTATTTT. This translates into CATNRDRGRWKQYF.

For this clonotype: Because the CDR3 is missing its conserved closing phenylalanine or tryptophan, this is likely a read error. The V call is TRBV4-3, the J call TRBJ2-4; D gene uncertain. V dropped 0 bases and J dropped 9 bases, with 0 bases sitting between them. This CDR3 is 10 amino acids long. Germline CDR1 LGHNA, CDR2 YSLEER. The DNA for the CDR3 is TGCGCCAGCAGCCAAGACATTCAGTACAAC. Amino acids: CASSQDIQYN.

At least ten counts were recorded for this clonotype. The V call is TRBV20-1, the J call TRBJ2-4; 8 bases line up with TRBD2. The CDR3 consists of 15 residues. V lost 6 bases, J lost 3 bases, and 10 bases stayed unmatched. CDR1 is DFQATT, CDR2 SNEGSKA, per germline (reference sequence). The CDR3 loop is CSAYGGGHGKNIQYF. Here the CDR3 DNA reads TGCAGTGCATACGGGGGGGGCCACGGCAAAAACATTCAGTACTTC.

In this sample, this clonotype turned up many times. In DNA, the CDR3 is TGTGCCAGCAGTTTGCGACACTCTGGAAACACCATATATTTT. It codes for CASSLRHSGNTIYF. The chain recombines TRBV12-3 or TRBV12-4 with TRBJ1-3; D gene ambiguous. The CDR3 length is 14 residues. The V end lost 3 bases, the J end lost 0 bases, and 6 bases lay between the germline ends.

This clonotype has ten or more counts. The CDR3 loop reads CASSLAHASGANVLTF. The CDR3 DNA reads TGTGCCAGCAGCTTAGCGCATGCCTCTGGGGCCAACGTCCTGACTTTC. This sequence joins TRBV7-6 and TRBJ2-6; D gene uncertain. This CDR3 is 16 amino acids long. V was clipped by 0 bases and J by 0 bases, with 6 bases between them. CDR1 SGHVS and CDR2 FNYEAQ come from the germline V gene.

The rearrangement links TRBV20-1 to TRBJ2-7; TRBD2 aligns across 7 bases. With V trimmed by 5 bases and J by 3 bases, 7 bases remained unmatched. The CDR3 sequence is 13 residues long. Germline V gene lookup returns CDR1 DFQATT and CDR2 SNEGSKA (reference sequence). CDR3 coding DNA: TGCAGTGCTCGCGGACTAGTGTTCTACGAGCAGTACTTC. Its protein product is CSARGLVFYEQYF.

This clonotype was seen ten or more times. This chain links TRBV11-2 with TRBJ2-7; D unclear. V was pared by 1 base and J by 7 bases, with 8 bases between. Germline CDR1 is SGHAT and CDR2 is FQNNGV. The CDR3 loop spans 12 amino acids. The CDR3 here is CASSLAAREQYF. For the CDR3, the DNA is TGTGCCAGCAGCTTAGCGGCTCGGGAGCAGTACTTC.

This clonotype was seen at least ten times. Compared with germline, one end of the junction differs, possibly owing to a read error. The CDR3 sequence: CSARAGLILNF. The CDR3 bases are TGCAGTGCTAGAGCGGGACTCATACTGAACTTC. The V call is TRBV20-1, the J call TRBJ2-1; maybe TRBD2 (6 bases). Germline-derived CDR1 and CDR2 are DFQATT and SNEGSKA (reference sequence). CDR3 length: 11 amino acids.

This clonotype was found many times. The chain couples TRBV5-1 to TRBJ2-7, with D perhaps TRBD1 (5 bases). V was cut by 2 bases and J by 4 bases, with 25 bases left in between. Germline-derived CDR1 and CDR2 are SGHRS and YFSETQ. There are 18 residues in the CDR3. The CDR3 DNA reads as TGCGCCAGCAGCTTAACCTCGGCATCAGCCTTTACAGGTTACGAGCAGTACTTC. It specifies CASSLTSASAFTGYEQYF.

At least ten counts were recorded for this clonotype. J is TRBJ2-4 and V is TRBV12-3 or TRBV12-4; perhaps D is TRBD1 or TRBD2 (6 bases each). With 3 bases removed from V and 4 bases from J, the gap between germline ends came to 10 bases. The CDR3 loop spans 14 amino acids. The CDR3 DNA follows: TGTGCCAGCAGTTTGTTAGGGGGGAAAAACATTCAGTACTTC. It translates to CASSLLGGKNIQYF.

Ten or more counts support this clonotype. The V gene is TRBV6-5, the J gene TRBJ2-2, with a weak D call TRBD1 (5 bases). Germline V gene data show CDR1 as MNHEY and CDR2 as SVGAGI. CDR3 length equals 14 residues. V dropped 10 bases and J dropped 6 bases, with 18 bases sitting between them. The CDR3 region is CATRAGGIAGELFF. The CDR3 DNA sequence: TGTGCCACCAGGGCAGGTGGGATAGCCGGGGAGCTGTTTTTT.

This clonotype was detected many times. This chain links TRBV25-1 with TRBJ2-3; TRBD2 matches at 7 bases. V shed 0 bases, J shed 2 bases, and the junction held 17 bases outside the gene matches. Germline V gives CDR1 MGHDK, CDR2 SYGVNS. The CDR3 runs 20 residues. The CDR3 region is CASSEYPFLSASGFTDTQYF. The CDR3 DNA reads as TGTGCCAGCAGTGAATATCCCTTTCTTTCGGCTAGCGGATTCACAGATACGCAGTATTTT. The whole variable domain, filled in from reference TRBV25-1 and TRBJ2-3, reads EADIYQTPRYLVIGTGKKITLECSQTMGHDKMYWYQQDPGMELHLIHYSYGVNSTEKGDLSSESTVSRIRTEHFPLTLESARPSHTSQYLCASSEYPFLSASGFTDTQYFGPGTRLTVL.

This clonotype was seen ten or more times. The J gene is TRBJ2-4, the V gene TRBV6-5, with TRBD1 as a possible D gene (6 bases). This CDR3 region has 15 residues. The ends were cut back, 0 bases at V and 9 bases at J, with 15 bases in the middle. The germline V gene encodes CDR1 MNHEY and CDR2 SVGAGI. DNA for the CDR3: TGTGCCAGCAGTTACTCGTGGACAGAAAGTCGCATTCAGTACTTC. As protein: CASSYSWTESRIQYF.

Ten or more counts support this clonotype. The chain uses TRBV20-1 and TRBJ2-2; D may be TRBD1 (5 bases). The CDR3 is 11 amino acids. Deletions cut 6 bases from V and 7 bases from J, with 9 bases between. Germline V lookup: CDR1 DFQATT, CDR2 SNEGSKA (reference sequence). The CDR3 nucleotides read TGCAGTGCCAGGGAAGGCGGGGAGCTGTTTTTT. It yields the protein CSAREGGELFF.